This TCR beta chain was captured in a study of cytomegalovirus exposure and HLA in healthy donors. The primer mix had 60 Vbeta and 13 Jbeta primers. Here immunoSEQ multiplex PCR was the method, and the copy in TCRdb shows in-frame clones only, minus some. The data hold 150,000 or so clones, with about 83% observed a single time. The CDR3 is made up of 16 amino acids. Trimming pared 2 bases from V and 5 bases from J, leaving 16 bases between. Germline V gives CDR1 SGDLS, CDR2 YYNGEE. The sample comprised PBMCs. V gene TRBV9 combines with J gene TRBJ2-2, with D perhaps matching TRBD2 (5 bases). The clonotype originates from a man between 35 and 55 years old in good health and CMV-seropositive. The CDR3 DNA follows: TGTGCCAGCAGCGTTAGTGCCCAGCGGAGGACCGGGGAGCTGTTTTTT. Protein: CASSVSAQRRTGELFF.